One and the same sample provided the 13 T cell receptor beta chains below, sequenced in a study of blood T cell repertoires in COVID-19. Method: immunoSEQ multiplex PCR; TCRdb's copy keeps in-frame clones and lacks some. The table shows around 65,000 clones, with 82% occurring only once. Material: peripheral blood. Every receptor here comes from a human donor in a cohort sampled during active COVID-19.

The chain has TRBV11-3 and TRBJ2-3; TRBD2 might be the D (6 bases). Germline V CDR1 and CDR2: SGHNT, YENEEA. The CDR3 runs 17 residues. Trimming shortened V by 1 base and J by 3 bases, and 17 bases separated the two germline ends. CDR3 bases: TGTGCCAGCAGCTTAGGGATTCTGCAGCGGGCGACAGATACGCAGTATTTT. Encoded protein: CASSLGILQRATDTQYF.

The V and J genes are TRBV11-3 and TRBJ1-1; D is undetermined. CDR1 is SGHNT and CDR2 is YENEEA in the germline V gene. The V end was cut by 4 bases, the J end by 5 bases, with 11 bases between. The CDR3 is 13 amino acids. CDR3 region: CASSSRPGTEAFF. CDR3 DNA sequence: TGTGCCAGCAGCTCCCGTCCAGGTACTGAAGCTTTCTTT.

The CDR3 DNA follows: TGTGCCAGCTCACAGGACAGGCATAATTCACCCCTCCACTTT. Protein product: CASSQDRHNSPLHF. The chain uses TRBV18 and TRBJ1-6; 7 bases are a match to TRBD1. Unmatched junction bases numbered 2, after V lost 4 bases and J lost 5 bases. Per the germline V gene, CDR1 is KGHSH and CDR2 is LQKENI. CDR3 length: 14 amino acids.

The CDR3 bases are TGTGCCAGTAGTATTAGTGGGAGCTCCTATAATTCACCCCTCCACTTT. This gives the protein CASSISGSSYNSPLHF. The chain recombines TRBV19 with TRBJ1-6; no clear D gene. The length of the CDR3 is 16 residues. Trimming left V 3 bases short and J 0 bases short, with 9 bases between. Germline CDR1 LNHDA, CDR2 SQIVND (reference sequence). Supplemented by reference TRBV19 and TRBJ1-6, the full variable domain reads DGGITQSPKYLFRKEGQNVTLSCEQNLNHDAMYWYRQDPGQGLRLIYYSQIVNDFQKGDIAEGYSVSREKKESFPLTVTSAQKNPTAFYLCASSISGSSYNSPLHFGNGTRLTVT.

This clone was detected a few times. CDR3 region: CASSTGPGTGELFF. DNA for the CDR3: TGTGCCAGCAGCACAGGGCCTGGCACCGGGGAGCTGTTTTTT. The rearrangement links TRBV5-4 to TRBJ2-2; a weak D match, TRBD1 (6 bases). V was clipped by 4 bases and J by 4 bases, with 11 bases between them. The germline V gene encodes CDR1 SGHNT and CDR2 YYREEE (reference sequence). The CDR3 length is 14 residues.

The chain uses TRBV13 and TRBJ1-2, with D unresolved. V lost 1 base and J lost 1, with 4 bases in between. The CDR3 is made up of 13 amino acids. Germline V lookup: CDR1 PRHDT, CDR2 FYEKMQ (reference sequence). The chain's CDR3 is CASSLESNYGYTF. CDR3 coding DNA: TGTGCCAGCAGCTTAGAGAGTAACTATGGCTACACCTTC.

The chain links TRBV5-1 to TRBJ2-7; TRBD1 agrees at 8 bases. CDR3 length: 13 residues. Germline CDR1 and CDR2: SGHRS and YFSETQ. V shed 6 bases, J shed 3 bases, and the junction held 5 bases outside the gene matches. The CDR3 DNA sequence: TGCGCCAGCACCAGGGGGCAGTACTACGAGCAGTACTTC. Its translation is CASTRGQYYEQYF.

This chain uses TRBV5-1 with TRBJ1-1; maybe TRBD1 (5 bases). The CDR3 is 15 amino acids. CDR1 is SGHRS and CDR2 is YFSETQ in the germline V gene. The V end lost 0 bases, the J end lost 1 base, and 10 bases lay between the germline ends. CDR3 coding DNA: TGCGCCAGCAGCTTGGATGGTCAGGGGAACACTGAAGCTTTCTTT. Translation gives CASSLDGQGNTEAFF. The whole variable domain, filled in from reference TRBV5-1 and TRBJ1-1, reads KAGVTQTPRYLIKTRGQQVTLSCSPISGHRSVSWYQQTPGQGLQFLFEYFSETQRNKGNFPGRFSGRQFSNSRSEMNVSTLELGDSALYLCASSLDGQGNTEAFFGQGTRLTVV.

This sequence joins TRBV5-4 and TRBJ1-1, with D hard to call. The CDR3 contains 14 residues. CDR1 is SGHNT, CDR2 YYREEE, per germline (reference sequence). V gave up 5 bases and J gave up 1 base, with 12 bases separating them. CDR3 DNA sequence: TGTGCCAGCAGGCGGTATGGAGCGAACACTGAAGCTTTCTTT. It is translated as CASRRYGANTEAFF. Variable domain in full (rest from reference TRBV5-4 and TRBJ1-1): ETGVTQSPTHLIKTRGQQVTLRCSSQSGHNTVSWYQQALGQGPQFIFQYYREEENGRGNFPPRFSGLQFPNYSSELNVNALELDDSALYLCASRRYGANTEAFFGQGTRLTVV.

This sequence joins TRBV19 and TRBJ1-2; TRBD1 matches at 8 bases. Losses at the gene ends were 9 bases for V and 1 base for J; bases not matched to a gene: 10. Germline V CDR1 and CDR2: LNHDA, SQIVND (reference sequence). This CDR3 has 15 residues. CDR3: CASRWRTGGNYGYTF. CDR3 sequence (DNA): TGTGCCAGCCGTTGGCGAACAGGGGGTAACTATGGCTACACCTTC.

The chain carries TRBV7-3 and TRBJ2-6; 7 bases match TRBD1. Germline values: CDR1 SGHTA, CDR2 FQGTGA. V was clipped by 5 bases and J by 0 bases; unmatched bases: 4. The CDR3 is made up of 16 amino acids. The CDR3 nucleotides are TGTGCCAGCAGCAATTCAGGGGGCTCTGGGGCCAACGTCCTGACTTTC. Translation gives CASSNSGGSGANVLTF.

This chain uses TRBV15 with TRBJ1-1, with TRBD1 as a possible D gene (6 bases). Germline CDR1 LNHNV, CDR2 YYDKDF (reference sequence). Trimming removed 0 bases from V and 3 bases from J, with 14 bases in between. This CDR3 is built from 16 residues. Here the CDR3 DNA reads TGTGCCACCAGCAGAGATACAGGGCTGCGGTACACTGAAGCTTTCTTT. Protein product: CATSRDTGLRYTEAFF. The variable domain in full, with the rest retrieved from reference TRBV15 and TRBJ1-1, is DAMVIQNPRYQVTQFGKPVTLSCSQTLNHNVMYWYQQKSSQAPKLLFHYYDKDFNNEADTPDNFQSRRPNTSFCFLDIRSPGLGDTAMYLCATSRDTGLRYTEAFFGQGTRLTVV.

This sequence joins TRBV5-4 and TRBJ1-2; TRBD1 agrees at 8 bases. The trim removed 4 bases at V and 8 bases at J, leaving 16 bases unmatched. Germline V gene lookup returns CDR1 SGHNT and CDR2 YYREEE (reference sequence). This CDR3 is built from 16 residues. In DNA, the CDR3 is TGTGCCAGCAGCCCGGAGGGGGGACAGGCCGGACGGGGCTACACCTTC. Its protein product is CASSPEGGQAGRGYTF. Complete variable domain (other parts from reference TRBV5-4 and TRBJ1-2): ETGVTQSPTHLIKTRGQQVTLRCSSQSGHNTVSWYQQALGQGPQFIFQYYREEENGRGNFPPRFSGLQFPNYSSELNVNALELDDSALYLCASSPEGGQAGRGYTFGSGTRLTVV.